The sequence of this T cell receptor (beta chain) was determined in a study of blood T cell repertoires in COVID-19. At the level of the study: The cDNA or gDNA used as material had been derived from T cells, B-cell-depleted T cells, or PBMCs.

This CDR3 comprises 13 residues. Per germline, CDR1 KGHSH and CDR2 LQKENI. After removal of 2 bases from V and 6 bases from J, the junction contained 2 bases not matched to a gene. Regarding this clone: The same CDR3 also results from other DNA sequences found in this sample.

Original processing methods: Reference gene primer amplification gave estimated nucleated cell counts. Clones were read by immunoSEQ multiplex PCR, and TCRdb kept only the in-frame ones, dropping some. That table gives V, J and clone size, and the DNA gave D and trimming. The sample records under 500,000 clones, 80% to 90% being singletons. This receptor was taken from a woman aged 30 to 39 with acute or convalescent COVID-19. Source material: peripheral blood. This chain uses TRBV18 with TRBJ1-2; TRBD1 agrees at 8 bases. Here the CDR3 DNA reads TGTGCCAGCTCACCAGGACAGGGAGATGGCTACACCTTC. Its protein is CASSPGQGDGYTF.